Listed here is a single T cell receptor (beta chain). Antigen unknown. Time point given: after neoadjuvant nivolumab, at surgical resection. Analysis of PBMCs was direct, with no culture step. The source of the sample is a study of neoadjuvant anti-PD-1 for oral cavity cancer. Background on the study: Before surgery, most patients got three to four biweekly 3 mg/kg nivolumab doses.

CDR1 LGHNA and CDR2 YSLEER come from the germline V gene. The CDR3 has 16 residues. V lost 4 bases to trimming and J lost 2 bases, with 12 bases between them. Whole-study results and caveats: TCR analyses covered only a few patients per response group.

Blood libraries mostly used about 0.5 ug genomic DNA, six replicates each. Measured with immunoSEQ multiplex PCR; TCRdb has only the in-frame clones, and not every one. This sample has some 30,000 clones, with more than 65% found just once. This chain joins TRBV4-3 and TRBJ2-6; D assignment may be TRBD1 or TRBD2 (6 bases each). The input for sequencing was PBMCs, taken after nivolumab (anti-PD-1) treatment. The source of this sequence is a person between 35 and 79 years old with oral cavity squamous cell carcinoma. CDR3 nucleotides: TGCGCCAGCAGCCCCCGAGGGGGGACTGGGGCCAACGTCCTGACTTTC. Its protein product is CASSPRGGTGANVLTF.